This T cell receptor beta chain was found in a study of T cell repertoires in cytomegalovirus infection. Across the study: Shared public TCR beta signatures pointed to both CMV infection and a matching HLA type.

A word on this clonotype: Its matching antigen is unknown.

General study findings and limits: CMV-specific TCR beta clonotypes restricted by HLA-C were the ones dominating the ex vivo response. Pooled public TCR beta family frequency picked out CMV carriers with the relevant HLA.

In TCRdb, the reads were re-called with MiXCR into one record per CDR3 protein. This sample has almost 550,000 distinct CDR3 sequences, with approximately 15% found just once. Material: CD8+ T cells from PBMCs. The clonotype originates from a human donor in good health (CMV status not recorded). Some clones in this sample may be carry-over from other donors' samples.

CDR3 DNA sequence: TGTGCCAGAAGATTGACAGGGTTTTGGTCCGGGGAGCTGTTTTTT. This translates into CARRLTGFWSGELFF. This chain links TRBV12-3 or TRBV12-4 with TRBJ2-2; 7 nucleotides match TRBD1. The length of the CDR3 is 15 residues. V dropped 9 bases and J dropped 6; count of bases not matched to a gene: 13.